One sample yielded the 13 T cell receptor beta chains listed below, sequenced in a study of T cells in localized non-small cell lung cancer. Profiling relied on immunoSEQ multiplex PCR, and the TCRdb table lists in-frame clones only, not all of them. The sample gives approximately 1,400 clones, about 29% of which show up once; roughly 12% is in the top ten. This material consisted of normal lung tissue next to the tumor, taken before any cancer treatment. Receptors were obtained from a man aged 40 to 70 with stage I lung adenocarcinoma.

The chain combines TRBV6-8 with TRBJ2-1, with D possibly TRBD2 on 6 matching bases. This CDR3 contains 13 residues. CDR1 and CDR2 from the germline V gene are MNHGY and SAAAGT. Trimming left V 6 bases short and J 3 bases short, with 9 bases between. CDR3 residues: CASRTGSYNEQFF. The CDR3 region has the DNA TGTGCCAGCAGGACCGGGAGCTACAATGAGCAGTTCTTC.

This chain's CDR3 is CAWTNSYGYTF. CDR3 DNA: TGTGCCTGGACTAACAGCTATGGCTACACCTTC. The genes are TRBV30 and TRBJ1-2, with D unresolved. Trimming left V 4 bases short and J 4 bases short, with 7 bases between. In germline, CDR1 is GTSNPN, CDR2 SVGIG (reference sequence). The CDR3 length is 11 residues.

Only a few counts were recorded for this clone. This chain connects TRBV6-8 to TRBJ2-7; 7 bases match TRBD1. V lost 5 bases, J lost 3 bases, and 10 bases stayed unmatched. Germline CDR1 is MNHGY and CDR2 is SAAAGT. This CDR3 spans 15 amino acids. The CDR3 DNA is TGTGCCAGCAGTATACGAATGGGACAGCTCTACGAGCAGTACTTC. It encodes CASSIRMGQLYEQYF.

This clone is classed as medium-sized (0.01 to 0.1%). The chain employs TRBV6-8 and TRBJ1-1; no clear D gene. This CDR3 is built from 12 residues. Germline assignment: CDR1 MNHGY and CDR2 SAAAGT. V was cut by 8 bases and J by 2 bases, with 9 bases left in between. CDR3 coding DNA: TGTGCCAGCCAAAGACTTAACACTGAAGCTTTCTTT. It encodes CASQRLNTEAFF.

In its sample, this clone ranks as large. The chain recombines TRBV6-1 with TRBJ2-3; 9 nucleotides agree with TRBD1. The V gene end was trimmed by 0 bases and the J gene end by 6 bases; junction bases not matched to a gene: 4. Per the germline V gene, CDR1 is MNHNS and CDR2 is SASEGT. There are 15 residues in the CDR3. The DNA for the CDR3 is TGTGCCAGCAGTGAAGCGACAGGGGGAGCGGATACGCAGTATTTT. This sequence encodes CASSEATGGADTQYF.

The chain couples TRBV18 to TRBJ2-2; tentatively, D is TRBD1 (6 bases). Trimming shortened V by 2 bases and J by 4 bases, and 11 bases separated the two germline ends. CDR1 KGHSH and CDR2 LQKENI come from the germline V gene. The CDR3 is 15 residues long. The CDR3 DNA is TGTGCCAGCTCACCAATGGGGGCGGTCACCGGGGAGCTGTTTTTT. It codes for CASSPMGAVTGELFF.

This clone was detected a few times. The V call is TRBV23-1, the J call TRBJ2-1, with 9 bases aligning to TRBD2. TRBV23-1 is designated an ORF whose function remains uncertain. The V segment lost 6 bases and the J segment 5 bases; nucleotides outside the gene matches: 8. This CDR3 contains 15 residues. The chain's CDR3 is CASSQDSGSNNEQFF. The CDR3 region has the DNA TGCGCCAGCAGCCAAGATAGCGGGAGCAACAATGAGCAGTTCTTC.

The chain uses TRBV6-1 and TRBJ2-1; no clear D. This CDR3 contains 15 residues. Germline values: CDR1 MNHNS, CDR2 SASEGT. The V end lost 1 base, the J end lost 6 bases, and 13 bases lay between the germline ends. The CDR3 is CASSEVFQQTNEQFF. The DNA of the CDR3 is TGTGCCAGCAGTGAAGTATTCCAGCAAACCAATGAGCAGTTCTTC.

The chain links TRBV6-8 to TRBJ2-7, with D perhaps being TRBD1 or TRBD2 (5 bases each). CDR1 and CDR2 from the germline V gene are MNHGY and SAAAGT. V dropped 0 bases and J dropped 5 bases, with 14 bases sitting between them. The CDR3 is 15 amino acids. Here the CDR3 DNA reads TGTGCCAGCAGTTACTCAGGTGGGGGAAGGAACGAGCAGTACTTC. The encoded protein is CASSYSGGGRNEQYF.

J is TRBJ2-1 and V is TRBV5-1, with 7 bases identical to TRBD1. Germline-derived CDR1 and CDR2 are SGHRS and YFSETQ. V shed 4 bases, J shed 4 bases, and the junction held 5 bases outside the gene matches. This CDR3 comprises 14 residues. The CDR3 reads CASSQGQDYNEQFF. In DNA form, the CDR3 reads TGCGCCAGCAGCCAAGGACAGGATTACAATGAGCAGTTCTTC.

This clone showed up just a few times. The CDR3 protein is CASRDRVGYEQYF. CDR3 coding DNA: TGTGCCAGCAGAGACAGGGTAGGCTACGAGCAGTACTTC. This chain joins TRBV6-8 and TRBJ2-7; 7 positions match TRBD1. V shed 6 bases, J shed 3 bases, and the junction held 5 bases outside the gene matches. This CDR3 region has 13 residues. Germline CDR1 is MNHGY and CDR2 is SAAAGT.

Relative to its sample, this clone is medium-sized (0.01 to 0.1%). The V and J genes are TRBV11-3 and TRBJ2-7; D is possibly TRBD1 (5 bases). CDR3 length: 16 residues. Per the germline V gene, CDR1 is SGHNT and CDR2 is YENEEA. The germline V and J ends were trimmed by 5 bases and 0 bases, with 17 bases remaining between them. For the CDR3, the DNA is TGTGCCAGCAGCCCCTGGGCAGGGCCCTCCTCCTACGAGCAGTACTTC. This gives the protein CASSPWAGPSSYEQYF.

The table lists this clone with a few counts. The J gene is TRBJ2-1, the V gene TRBV5-1, with 11 positions matching TRBD1. Germline assignment: CDR1 SGHRS and CDR2 YFSETQ. This CDR3 contains 15 residues. With V trimmed by 4 bases and J by 5 bases, 5 bases remained unmatched. CDR3 nucleotide sequence: TGCGCCAGCAGCCTTGGACAGGGGGCCCACAATGAGCAGTTCTTC. It translates to CASSLGQGAHNEQFF.